This T cell receptor (beta chain) derives from a study of graft-versus-host responses after intestinal transplantation. As for the study in general: Anti-thymocyte globulin induction was given to all recipients, followed by tacrolimus and steroids for around three years.

Method: immunoSEQ multiplex PCR; TCRdb's copy keeps in-frame clones and lacks some. In the table there are about 15,000 clones, under 45% of which are singletons. Germline CDR1 is LNHDA and CDR2 is SQIVND (reference sequence). This CDR3 contains 12 residues. Trimming left V 8 bases short and J 6 bases short, with 11 bases between. Plates contained roughly 200,000 CFSE-labeled responder cells and roughly 200,000 irradiated, violet-dye-labeled stimulator cells. The material was alloreactive CD8+ T cells from a mixed lymphocyte reaction culture, obtained before intestinal transplant. Sample subset: CFSE-low proliferating T cells sorted from approximately 6-day pre-transplant mixed lymphocyte reaction (GvH or HvG direction). This clonotype was obtained from a human patient who received an intestinal transplant. The chain recombines TRBV19 with TRBJ1-5, with TRBD1 as a possible D gene (5 bases). CDR3 sequence: CASCPGFQPQHF. The CDR3 DNA reads TGTGCCAGTTGCCCAGGGTTTCAGCCCCAGCATTTT.